This T cell receptor beta chain was retrieved from a study of response to subunit inactivated influenza vaccine. Overall study findings and caveats: It was the authors' suggestion that each seasonal influenza vaccination recruits few new T cells.

Regarding this clonotype: What it binds is not known.

The germline gives CDR1 LGHNA, CDR2 YSLEER. V dropped 0 bases and J dropped 7; count of bases not matched to a gene: 14. This CDR3 has 19 residues. From the RT-PCR reads, TCRdb called clonotypes with MiXCR, one entry per CDR3 protein. The sample lists roughly 650,000 distinct CDR3 sequences; approximately 15% were seen once. The origin of this receptor is a man aged 50 to 59 who received an inactivated influenza vaccine. The material was PBMCs from blood, obtained 14 to 15 days before vaccination. J is TRBJ2-2 and V is TRBV4-3; 10 positions match TRBD2. The chain's CDR3 is CASSQDDAGLAGVNGELFF. The CDR3 DNA sequence: TGCGCCAGCAGCCAAGATGACGCTGGGCTAGCGGGAGTTAACGGGGAGCTGTTTTTT.